This T cell receptor beta chain stems from a study of a mutant IDH1 vaccine in newly diagnosed glioma. Study-level information: First vaccine doses came 4-6 weeks after radiotherapy alone, or with temozolomide cycles.

Sample time point: week 47, end of study. Vaccination used 300 ug of mutant IDH1 20-mer peptide per dose, with topical imiquimod. Patients received eight vaccinations in weeks 1, 3, 5, 7, 11, 15, 19, 23. The germline CDR1 and CDR2 sequences are SGHNT and YYREEE (reference sequence). The CDR3 runs 14 residues. The junction had 6 bases not matched to a gene; V was cut back by 4 bases and J by 2 bases. Profiling relied on immunoSEQ multiplex PCR, and the TCRdb table lists in-frame clones only, not all of them. The table shows more than 50,000 clones, with around 60% occurring only once. Notes on this clone: The target antigen is unknown.

Findings and limits, study-wide: Pseudoprogression seemed unlinked to shifts in top peripheral T cell clonotypes.

This receptor was taken from a man aged 35-49 years with glioma. Some clones in this sample may be carry-over from other donors' samples. This specimen was peripheral blood mononuclear cells (PBMCs), taken from a glioma patient whose treatment included an IDH1 peptide vaccine. The chain employs TRBV5-4 and TRBJ2-7; the match to TRBD1 covers 7 bases. In nucleotides, the CDR3 is TGTGCCAGCAGCAAAGACAGGGCAGCCTACGAGCAGTACTTC. Translated: CASSKDRAAYEQYF. The full variable domain, rest sourced from reference TRBV5-4 and TRBJ2-7, is ETGVTQSPTHLIKTRGQQVTLRCSSQSGHNTVSWYQQALGQGPQFIFQYYREEENGRGNFPPRFSGLQFPNYSSELNVNALELDDSALYLCASSKDRAAYEQYFGPGTRLTVT.